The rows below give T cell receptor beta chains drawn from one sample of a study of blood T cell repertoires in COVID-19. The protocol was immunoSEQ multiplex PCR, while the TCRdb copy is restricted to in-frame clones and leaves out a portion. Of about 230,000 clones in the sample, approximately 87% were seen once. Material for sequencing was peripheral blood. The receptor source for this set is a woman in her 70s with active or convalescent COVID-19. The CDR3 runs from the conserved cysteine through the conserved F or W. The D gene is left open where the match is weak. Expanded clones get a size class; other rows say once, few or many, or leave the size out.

TGTGCCATCAGTGAGTCGGGGACAGGGATCTACGAGCAGTACTTC CAISESGTGIYEQYF TRBD1 TRBJ2-7 . TRBV10-3
TGTGCCAGCAGTCCTCCGGGGGGGCGCACCGGGGAGCTGTTTTTT CASSPPGGRTGELFF TRBD2 TRBJ2-2 . TRBV6-5
TGCGCCAGCAGCTTCACGGCAGGGGGGGCCAACGTCCTGACTTTC CASSFTAGGANVLTF . TRBJ2-6 few TRBV5-1
TGTGCCAGCAGCCTCCTCGGGGGCTACAATGAGCAGTTCTTC CASSLLGGYNEQFF . TRBJ2-1 . TRBV3-1/TRBV3-2
TGCAGCGCCAGGGGGAATGAGCAGTTCTTC CSARGNEQFF TRBD1 TRBJ2-1 . TRBV29-1
TGCGCCAGCAGCCAAGGATGGAGAGACTATGGCTACACCTTC CASSQGWRDYGYTF . TRBJ1-2 few TRBV4-3
TGTGCCAGCAGCCAAGGCGGGAGGGCCGGAGAGCAGTTCTTC CASSQGGRAGEQFF TRBD2 TRBJ2-1 . TRBV3-1/TRBV3-2
TGCGCCAGCAGCTTGGGACTAGAGTCTGCCCAAGCTTTCTTT CASSLGLESAQAFF . TRBJ1-1 . TRBV5-1
TGCGCCAGCAGCCAAGCGGGTGATAAGCGCGAGCAGTACTTC CASSQAGDKREQYF . TRBJ2-7 . TRBV4-1
TGCGCCAGCAGCTTGCAACTAAATCAGCCCCAGCATTTT CASSLQLNQPQHF . TRBJ1-5 . TRBV5-1
TGTGCCAGCAGCCAAACGACTAGCGGGACAGATACGCAGTATTTT CASSQTTSGTDTQYF TRBD2 TRBJ2-3 few TRBV7-3
TGTGCCAGCAGGAGGCAGCTTAATTCACCCCTCCACTTT CASRRQLNSPLHF . TRBJ1-6 . TRBV7-2
TGCGCCAGCAGCTTAGACAGGGGGTTAGCCAAAAACATTCAGTACTTC CASSLDRGLAKNIQYF TRBD1 TRBJ2-4 . TRBV5-1
TGTGCCAGCAGCCTACAGGGGGTATCGTATGACACTGAAGCTTTCTTT CASSLQGVSYDTEAFF TRBD1 TRBJ1-1 . TRBV11-2